The next 26 T cell receptor beta chains were all read from a single sample in a study of blood T cell repertoires in COVID-19. Sequenced by immunoSEQ multiplex PCR; TCRdb stores in-frame clones only, minus some. Found here are tens of thousands of clones, 73% of them singletons; the top ten hold roughly 13%. The specimen sequenced was peripheral blood. Source of these receptors: a woman in her seventies with acute or convalescent COVID-19.

The chain has TRBV6-6 and TRBJ1-2; perhaps TRBD1 as D (6 bases). This CDR3 contains 13 residues. The V gene lost 7 bases and the J gene lost 7 bases, with 16 bases spanning the gap. CDR1 and CDR2 (germline): MNHNY, SVGAGI (reference sequence). The CDR3 DNA follows: TGTGCCAGCAACCGGGACAAAACACTTGGCTACACCTTC. This translates into CASNRDKTLGYTF.

The V gene is TRBV18, the J gene TRBJ1-2; TRBD1 agrees at 7 bases. The CDR3 extends over 15 amino acids. The germline V gene encodes CDR1 KGHSH and CDR2 LQKENI. J was trimmed by 2 bases and V by 6 bases; bases with no gene match: 9. This chain's CDR3 is CASSRDRVVNYGYTF. CDR3 sequence (DNA): TGTGCCAGCTCCCGTGACAGGGTTGTGAACTATGGCTACACCTTC.

The sample holds a few counts of this clone. The chain uses TRBV7-9 and TRBJ1-5; no reliable D call. Between the trimmed V and J ends, which lost 0 bases and 0 bases, there was a span of 9 bases. CDR3 length: 16 amino acids. The germline CDR1 and CDR2 sequences are SEHNR and FQNEAQ (reference sequence). The CDR3 DNA sequence: TGTGCCAGCAGCTTAGCGGGCGCTATTAGCAATCAGCCCCAGCATTTT. Translated: CASSLAGAISNQPQHF. The variable domain in full, with the rest retrieved from reference TRBV7-9 and TRBJ1-5, is DTGVSQNPRHKITKRGQNVTFRCDPISEHNRLYWYRQTLGQGPEFLTYFQNEAQLEKSRLLSDRFSAERPKGSFSTLEIQRTEQGDSAMYLCASSLAGAISNQPQHFGDGTRLSIL.

This clone has a handful of counts. The chain is built from TRBV7-8 and TRBJ1-6; 7 positions match TRBD1. V lost 1 base to trimming and J lost 7 bases; unmatched junction nucleotides: 4. The germline gives CDR1 SGHVS, CDR2 FQNEAQ. This CDR3 has 15 amino acids. CDR3 amino acids: CASSLVPDRNSPLHF. DNA of the CDR3: TGTGCCAGCAGCTTAGTTCCGGACAGGAATTCACCCCTCCACTTT.

The chain couples TRBV11-3 to TRBJ2-5, with D tentatively TRBD1 (6 bases). This CDR3 spans 13 amino acids. Germline CDR1 SGHNT, CDR2 YENEEA. Between the trimmed V and J ends, which lost 1 base and 5 bases, there was a span of 8 bases. The CDR3 here is CASSLGGHETQYF. Written as DNA, the CDR3 is TGTGCCAGCAGCTTAGGGGGGCACGAGACCCAGTACTTC.

The chain couples TRBV5-1 to TRBJ1-2; 8 positions agree with TRBD1. J lost 6 bases, V lost 2 bases, and 12 bases had no gene match. The CDR3 is 16 residues long. Germline V gene lookup returns CDR1 SGHRS and CDR2 YFSETQ. DNA of the CDR3: TGCGCCAGCAGCTTCCAAGGGACAGGTCTGCAGGATGGCTACACCTTC. Residues: CASSFQGTGLQDGYTF.

The rearrangement joins TRBV9 to TRBJ1-3, with no clear D. The V end was cut by 0 bases, the J end by 8 bases, with 24 bases between. Germline V gives CDR1 SGDLS, CDR2 YYNGEE. The CDR3 totals 18 residues. The CDR3 DNA follows: TGTGCCAGCAGCGTAGGTCCGGGTCCCTCGGGAGGCTCGGACACCATATATTTT. This encodes CASSVGPGPSGGSDTIYF.

The rearrangement links TRBV2 to TRBJ1-6; unclear D gene. From germline, CDR1 is SNHLY and CDR2 FYNNEI. Trimming left V 2 bases short and J 10 bases short, with 12 bases between. The length of the CDR3 is 14 residues. The CDR3 DNA is TGTGCCAGCAGTGAAAGAGGGCAGTCGTCACCCCTCCACTTT. It encodes CASSERGQSSPLHF.

The chain couples TRBV3-1 (or the pseudogene TRBV3-2) to TRBJ1-1, with 7 bases aligning to TRBD1. Germline V gene lookup returns CDR1 LGHDT and CDR2 YNNKEL (reference sequence). CDR3 length: 16 amino acids. V shed 4 bases and J 0 bases; nucleotides not matched to a gene: 8. CDR3 amino acids: CASSPRTGPMNTEAFF. CDR3 nucleotides: TGTGCCAGCAGCCCCCGGACAGGACCCATGAACACTGAAGCTTTCTTT.

On this clone: One end of the junction does not line up with germline, which may come from a read error. V gene TRBV19 combines with J gene TRBJ2-2; TRBD2 aligns across 11 bases. In germline, CDR1 is LNHDA, CDR2 SQIVND (reference sequence). This CDR3 region has 17 residues. CDR3 amino acids: CARSILLAGGRGGELFF. CDR3 nucleotide sequence: TGTGCCCGTAGTATCCTCTTAGCGGGGGGGCGCGGCGGGGAGCTGTTTTTT.

V is TRBV19 and J is TRBJ1-1; the D gene is possibly TRBD1 (6 bases). Germline CDR1 LNHDA, CDR2 SQIVND (reference sequence). V was cut by 5 bases and J by 7 bases, with 14 bases left in between. The CDR3 loop spans 13 amino acids. CDR3 sequence reads: CASSGRGLGEAFF. The CDR3 coding sequence is TGTGCCAGTAGTGGAAGGGGGTTGGGTGAAGCTTTCTTT.

The rearrangement links TRBV5-1 to TRBJ2-3, with 11 positions matching TRBD1. The CDR3 loop spans 16 amino acids. Germline V gene data show CDR1 as SGHRS and CDR2 as YFSETQ. J gave up 4 bases and V 7 bases, and 11 bases lay outside the gene matches. CDR3 sequence (DNA): TGCGCCAGCTCCCAGGACAGGGGGCGGGTAGCAGATACGCAGTATTTT. Protein: CASSQDRGRVADTQYF.

The sample holds a few counts of this clone. The chain joins TRBV9 to TRBJ1-2; 7 bases align to TRBD1. The CDR3 is made up of 13 amino acids. V dropped 3 bases and J dropped 8; count of bases not matched to a gene: 7. Germline CDR1 SGDLS, CDR2 YYNGEE. CDR3 nucleotides: TGTGCCAGCAGCGGAGACAGGGCTCGGGGCTACACCTTC. The encoded protein is CASSGDRARGYTF.

The chain is built from TRBV30 and TRBJ1-5, with a possible D match to TRBD1 (5 bases). Trimming stripped 2 bases from V and 10 bases from J, with 15 bases between. Germline V lookup: CDR1 GTSNPN, CDR2 SVGIG (reference sequence). CDR3 length: 13 residues. In DNA, the CDR3 is TGTGCCTGGAGTAGACAGCTTCCCGAACCCCAGCATTTT. It codes for CAWSRQLPEPQHF.

This clone was detected a few times. The chain joins TRBV30 to TRBJ1-3, with 7 bases aligning to TRBD1. CDR1 is GTSNPN and CDR2 is SVGIG in the germline V gene (reference sequence). This CDR3 spans 13 amino acids. The ends lost 5 bases at V and 4 bases at J; junction bases unmatched: 5. CDR3 DNA: TGTGCCTGGGGATTAGGGGGCGGAAACACCATATATTTT. The encoded protein is CAWGLGGGNTIYF.

This clone has just one count. This chain joins TRBV29-1 and TRBJ1-3; 10 bases match TRBD1. This CDR3 spans 14 amino acids. V was clipped by 4 bases and J by 7 bases; unmatched bases: 7. In germline, CDR1 is SQVTM, CDR2 ANQGSEA. The CDR3 nucleotides are TGCAGCGTTGCGACGGACAGGGGGAAGAACACCATATATTTT. It codes for CSVATDRGKNTIYF.

The chain has TRBV9 and TRBJ1-6; D gene ambiguous. Germline CDR1 reads SGDLS; CDR2 reads YYNGEE. V lost 1 base and J lost 7, with 9 bases in between. The CDR3 spans 14 residues. This CDR3 reads CASSVNMMNSPLHF. The CDR3 DNA is TGTGCCAGCAGCGTAAACATGATGAATTCACCCCTCCACTTT. The whole variable domain, remainder taken from reference TRBV9 and TRBJ1-6, is DSGVTQTPKHLITATGQRVTLRCSPRSGDLSVYWYQQSLDQGLQFLIQYYNGEERAKGNILERFSAQQFPDLHSELNLSSLELGDSALYFCASSVNMMNSPLHFGNGTRLTVT.

To note about this clone: Germline and junction disagree at one end, which may indicate a read error. V gene TRBV6-4 combines with J gene TRBJ2-1; 7 nucleotides match TRBD2. CDR3 length: 15 residues. Germline lookup yields CDR1 MRHNA and CDR2 SNTAGT. The DNA for the CDR3 is TGTGCCAGCAGCGACTGGGCTGGGGGGGGAAATGAGCAGTTCTTC. It encodes CASSDWAGGGNEQFF.

This chain uses TRBV28 with TRBJ2-6, with 8 bases identical to TRBD2. The CDR3 length is 15 residues. The V segment lost 8 bases and the J segment 2 bases; nucleotides outside the gene matches: 5. Germline lookup yields CDR1 MDHEN and CDR2 SYDVKM. The CDR3 coding sequence is TGTGCCAGCTCTCCGGGGGGGGCTGGGGCCAACGTCCTGACTTTC. Its translation: CASSPGGAGANVLTF.

The sample holds a few counts of this clone. The chain carries TRBV18 and TRBJ1-5, with D unresolved. CDR1 is KGHSH and CDR2 is LQKENI in the germline V gene. The CDR3 length is 14 residues. The germline V and J ends were trimmed by 3 bases and 2 bases, with 8 bases remaining between them. The chain's CDR3 is CASSPAGGNQPQHF. In DNA form, the CDR3 reads TGTGCCAGCTCACCCGCCGGAGGCAATCAGCCCCAGCATTTT.

The V call is TRBV7-2, the J call TRBJ1-4; D may be TRBD1 (5 bases). The CDR3 sequence is 15 residues long. Deletions cut 2 bases from V and 11 bases from J, with 18 bases between. The germline V gene encodes CDR1 SGHTA and CDR2 FQGNSA. This CDR3 is CASSLSSLTKGKLFF. The CDR3 DNA sequence: TGTGCCAGCAGCTTAAGTTCCCTTACTAAGGGGAAACTGTTTTTT.

A few counts support this clone. V gene TRBV4-1 combines with J gene TRBJ1-1; TRBD1 matches at 10 bases. The CDR3 covers 20 residues. Germline V lookup: CDR1 MGHRA, CDR2 YSYEKL. Unmatched junction bases numbered 20, after V lost 2 bases and J lost 5 bases. The CDR3 coding sequence is TGCGCCAGCAGCCAACCTGGGACAGGGGTTCTCAGCGTGGGCTCGACTGAAGCTTTCTTT. Its protein is CASSQPGTGVLSVGSTEAFF.

This chain joins TRBV3-1 (or the pseudogene TRBV3-2) and TRBJ2-1; TRBD2 matches 10 bases. The CDR3 contains 13 residues. Per the germline V gene, CDR1 is LGHDT and CDR2 is YNNKEL (reference sequence). Trimming cost V 4 bases and J 10 bases; bases outside gene matches: 4. CDR3 bases: TGTGCCAGCAGCCTACCGGGACTAGCGGAGCAGTTCTTC. It is translated as CASSLPGLAEQFF.

The chain joins TRBV5-5 to TRBJ2-2; 9 bases map to TRBD1. The germline V gene encodes CDR1 SGHKS and CDR2 YYEKEE (reference sequence). The CDR3 is 13 amino acids. V was clipped by 7 bases and J by 6 bases; unmatched bases: 4. In DNA form, the CDR3 reads TGTGCCAGCTCGGACAGGGGACCCGGGGAGCTGTTTTTT. The encoded protein is CASSDRGPGELFF.

J is TRBJ1-5 and V is TRBV19; 10 positions agree with TRBD1. The CDR3 is made up of 17 amino acids. The germline CDR1 and CDR2 sequences are LNHDA and SQIVND (reference sequence). J was trimmed by 2 bases and V by 5 bases; bases with no gene match: 9. CDR3 nucleotides: TGTGCCAGTAGTTCCCCTACGGGACAGGGGCGCAATCAGCCCCAGCATTTT. Translated: CASSSPTGQGRNQPQHF.

Many counts were recorded for this clone. V is TRBV7-9 and J is TRBJ1-4, with D possibly being TRBD1 (5 bases). The CDR3 runs 14 residues. From germline, CDR1 is SEHNR and CDR2 FQNEAQ (reference sequence). The V gene lost 5 bases and the J gene lost 6 bases, with 13 bases spanning the gap. The CDR3 DNA follows: TGTGCCAGCAGCAGAGGCGGGACCCATGAAAAACTGTTTTTT. Translating gives CASSRGGTHEKLFF.